This TCR beta chain derives from a study of shared clonotypes between healthy human individuals. V lost 1 base and J 3 bases, leaving 15 bases between the germline ends. The CDR3 spans 16 residues. Per the germline V gene, CDR1 is KGHSH and CDR2 is LQKENI. TCRdb keeps only in-frame clones here, not all; method: immunoSEQ multiplex PCR. In the table there are roughly 2.2 million clones, 90% to 95% of which are singletons. The genes are TRBV18 and TRBJ1-1, with D uncertain. The TCR originated in a young man in good health. Some clones in this sample may be carry-over from other donors' samples. Sequences were obtained from naive CD4+ T cells from PBMCs. Subset specified: CD45RA+ positively selected. The CDR3 sequence: CASSPQSTRVDTEAFF. The DNA for the CDR3 is TGTGCCAGCTCACCACAAAGTACGAGGGTGGACACTGAAGCTTTCTTT.